The 3 T cell receptor beta chains below all came from one sample that was sequenced in a study of blood T cell repertoires in COVID-19. TCRdb keeps only in-frame clones here, not all; method: immunoSEQ multiplex PCR. This table has around 58,000 clones, 80% to 90% appearing once. Sequences were obtained from peripheral blood. Every receptor here comes from a human donor in a cohort sampled during active COVID-19.

This clone was found a few times. The chain carries TRBV7-6 and TRBJ1-5, with D unresolved. V lost 5 bases, J lost 1 base, and 12 bases lay in between. Looked up from germline, CDR1 is SGHVS and CDR2 is FNYEAQ. This CDR3 comprises 15 residues. CDR3 DNA: TGTGCCAGCAGCGATAGGACGGGAAGCAATCAGCCCCAGCATTTT. Protein product: CASSDRTGSNQPQHF.

The rearrangement links TRBV11-2 to TRBJ2-4, with 8 bases matching TRBD2. CDR1 and CDR2 (germline): SGHAT, FQNNGV. There are 17 residues in the CDR3. The ends lost 5 bases at V and 2 bases at J; junction bases unmatched: 11. In nucleotides, the CDR3 is TGTGCCAGCAGCCCCGCGAGCGGGAGTCGGACCAAAAACATTCAGTACTTC. It codes for CASSPASGSRTKNIQYF.

This chain connects TRBV19 to TRBJ2-6; TRBD1 might be the D (6 bases). The CDR3 is 16 amino acids. CDR1 and CDR2 (germline): LNHDA, SQIVND (reference sequence). Trimming stripped 3 bases from V and 4 bases from J, with 13 bases between. CDR3 sequence reads: CASSILGARGANVLTF. The DNA for the CDR3 is TGTGCCAGTAGTATCCTGGGGGCGAGGGGGGCCAACGTCCTGACTTTC.